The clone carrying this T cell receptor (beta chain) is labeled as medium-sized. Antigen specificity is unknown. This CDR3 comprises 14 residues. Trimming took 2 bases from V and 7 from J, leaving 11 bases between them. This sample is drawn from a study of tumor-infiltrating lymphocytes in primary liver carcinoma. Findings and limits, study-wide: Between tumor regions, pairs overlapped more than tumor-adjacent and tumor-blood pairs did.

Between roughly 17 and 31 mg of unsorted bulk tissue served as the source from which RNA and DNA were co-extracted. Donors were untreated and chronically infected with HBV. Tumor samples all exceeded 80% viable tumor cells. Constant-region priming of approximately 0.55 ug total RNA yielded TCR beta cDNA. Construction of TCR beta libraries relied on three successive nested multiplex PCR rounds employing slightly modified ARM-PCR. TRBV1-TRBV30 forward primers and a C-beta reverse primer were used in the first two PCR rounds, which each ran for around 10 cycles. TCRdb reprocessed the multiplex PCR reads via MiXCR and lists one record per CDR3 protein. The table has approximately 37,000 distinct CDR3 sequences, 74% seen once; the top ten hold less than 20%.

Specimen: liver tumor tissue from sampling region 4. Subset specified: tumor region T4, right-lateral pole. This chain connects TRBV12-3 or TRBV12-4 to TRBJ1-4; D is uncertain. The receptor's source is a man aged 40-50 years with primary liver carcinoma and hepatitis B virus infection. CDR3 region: CASSLSGVGEKLFF. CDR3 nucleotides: TGTGCCAGCAGTTTAAGTGGGGTTGGTGAAAAACTGTTTTTT.